These 8 T cell receptor beta chains share one sample of origin, sequenced in a study of blood T cell repertoires in COVID-19. The table came from immunoSEQ multiplex PCR; TCRdb's copy has only in-frame clones and leaves some out. The data show 300,000 to 350,000 clones, over 75% seen once. The sample taken for sequencing was PBMCs or T cells enriched from blood (not recorded which). The source is a man in his thirties or forties who had recovered from COVID-19.

This sequence joins TRBV15 and TRBJ1-5; D not certain. Germline CDR1 and CDR2: LNHNV and YYDKDF (reference sequence). The CDR3 is 15 residues long. Trimming cost V 0 bases and J 0 bases, with 6 bases left between them. The CDR3 DNA reads TGTGCCACCAGCAGAGATGGAGGTAGCAATCAGCCCCAGCATTTT. It specifies CATSRDGGSNQPQHF.

J is TRBJ2-3 and V is TRBV4-1; 11 bases fit TRBD1. The trim removed 7 bases at V and 3 bases at J, leaving 6 bases unmatched. Germline V gene data show CDR1 as MGHRA and CDR2 as YSYEKL. This CDR3 contains 15 residues. CDR3 DNA sequence: TGCGCCAGCAAGGACAGGGGGCTTGAAACAGATACGCAGTATTTT. This codes for CASKDRGLETDTQYF.

This chain joins TRBV29-1 and TRBJ2-5, with D perhaps matching TRBD1 (6 bases). CDR1 and CDR2 (germline): SQVTM, ANQGSEA. V was cut by 6 bases and J by 4 bases, with 21 bases left in between. The CDR3 covers 15 residues. The CDR3, as DNA: TGCAGCGTCCAAGGCCGGGACCAGGGGAGAGAGACCCAGTACTTC. It translates to CSVQGRDQGRETQYF.

The CDR3 sequence: CASSLAPVEPYEQYF. For the CDR3, the DNA is TGTGCCAGCAGCTTGGCTCCGGTCGAGCCCTACGAGCAGTACTTC. This chain connects TRBV5-5 to TRBJ2-7; D is uncertain. Trimming left V 0 bases short and J 2 bases short, with 12 bases between. Germline V gene lookup returns CDR1 SGHKS and CDR2 YYEKEE (reference sequence). The CDR3 contains 15 residues. Looking up the rest from reference TRBV5-5 and TRBJ2-7 gives the full variable domain: DAGVTQSPTHLIKTRGQQVTLRCSPISGHKSVSWYQQVLGQGPQFIFQYYEKEERGRGNFPDRFSARQFPNYSSELNVNALLLGDSALYLCASSLAPVEPYEQYFGPGTRLTVT.

This clone has just one count. CDR3 loop: CASIPGEEQETQYF. DNA for the CDR3: TGCGCCAGCATCCCAGGGGAAGAACAAGAGACCCAGTACTTC. The V call is TRBV5-1, the J call TRBJ2-5; D is possibly TRBD1 (6 bases). The CDR3 is 14 residues long. V dropped 6 bases and J dropped 2 bases, with 14 bases sitting between them. Germline CDR1 reads SGHRS; CDR2 reads YFSETQ.

As concerns this clone: At the DNA level, this CDR3 is encoded by other sequences in the same sample as well. The chain uses TRBV5-1 and TRBJ2-1; no firm D call. Trimming stripped 0 bases from V and 0 bases from J, with 7 bases between. The CDR3 sequence is 15 residues long. Germline V lookup: CDR1 SGHRS, CDR2 YFSETQ. The CDR3 nucleotides read TGCGCCAGCAGCTTGGTCGCCAGCTCCTACAATGAGCAGTTCTTC. Protein sequence: CASSLVASSYNEQFF.

The V gene is TRBV5-1, the J gene TRBJ2-1, with a weak D call TRBD1 (5 bases). From germline, CDR1 is SGHRS and CDR2 YFSETQ. CDR3 length: 13 residues. Trimming took 0 bases from V and 5 from J, leaving 6 bases between them. Here the CDR3 DNA reads TGCGCCAGCAGCTTGGTAGGGGACAATGAGCAGTTCTTC. Translation gives CASSLVGDNEQFF.

The chain uses TRBV11-2 and TRBJ2-5, with 8 positions matching TRBD1. The CDR3 sequence is 14 residues long. Losses at the gene ends were 5 bases for V and 3 bases for J; bases not matched to a gene: 5. CDR1 and CDR2 (germline): SGHAT, FQNNGV. CDR3 DNA: TGTGCCAGCAGCCCCGAGGACAGGGAAGAGACCCAGTACTTC. It is translated as CASSPEDREETQYF.